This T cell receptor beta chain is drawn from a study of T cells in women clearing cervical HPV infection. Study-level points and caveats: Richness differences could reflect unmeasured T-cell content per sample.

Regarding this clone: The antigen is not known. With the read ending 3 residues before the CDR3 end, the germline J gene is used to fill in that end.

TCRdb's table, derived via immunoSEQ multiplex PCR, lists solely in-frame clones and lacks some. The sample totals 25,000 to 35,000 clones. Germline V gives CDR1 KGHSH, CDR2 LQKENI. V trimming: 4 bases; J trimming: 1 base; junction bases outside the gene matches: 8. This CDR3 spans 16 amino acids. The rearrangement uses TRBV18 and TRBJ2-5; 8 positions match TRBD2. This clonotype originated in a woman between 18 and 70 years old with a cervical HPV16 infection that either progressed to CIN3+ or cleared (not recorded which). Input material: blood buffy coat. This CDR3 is CASSHPLRGVQETQYF. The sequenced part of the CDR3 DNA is TGTGCCAGCTCACACCCGCTGCGGGGGGTCCAAGAGACC.